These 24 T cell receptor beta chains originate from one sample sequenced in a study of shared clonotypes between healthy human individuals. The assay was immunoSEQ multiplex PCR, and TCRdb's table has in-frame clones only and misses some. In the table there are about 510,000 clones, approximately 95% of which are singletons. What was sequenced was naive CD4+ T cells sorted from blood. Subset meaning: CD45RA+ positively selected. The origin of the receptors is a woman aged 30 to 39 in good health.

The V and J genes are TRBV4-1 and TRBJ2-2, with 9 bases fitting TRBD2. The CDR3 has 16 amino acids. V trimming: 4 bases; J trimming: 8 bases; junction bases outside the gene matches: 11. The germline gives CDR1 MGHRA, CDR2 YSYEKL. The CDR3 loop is CASSRIAGVKVGELFF. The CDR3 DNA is TGCGCCAGCAGCCGCATAGCGGGAGTTAAGGTGGGGGAGCTGTTTTTT.

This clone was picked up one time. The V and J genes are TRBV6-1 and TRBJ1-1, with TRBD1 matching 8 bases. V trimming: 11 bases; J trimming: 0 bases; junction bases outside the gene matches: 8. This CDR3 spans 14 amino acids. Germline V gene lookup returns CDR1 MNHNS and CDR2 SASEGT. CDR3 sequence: CAGRTGSMNTEAFF. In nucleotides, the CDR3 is TGTGCCGGCCGGACAGGGTCTATGAACACTGAAGCTTTCTTT.

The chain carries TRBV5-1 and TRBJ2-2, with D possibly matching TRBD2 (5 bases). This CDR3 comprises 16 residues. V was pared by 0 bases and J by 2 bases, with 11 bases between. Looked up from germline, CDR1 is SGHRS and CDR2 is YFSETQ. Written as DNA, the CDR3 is TGCGCCAGCAGCTTGGGTCTAGCAGAAAACACCGGGGAGCTGTTTTTT. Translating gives CASSLGLAENTGELFF.

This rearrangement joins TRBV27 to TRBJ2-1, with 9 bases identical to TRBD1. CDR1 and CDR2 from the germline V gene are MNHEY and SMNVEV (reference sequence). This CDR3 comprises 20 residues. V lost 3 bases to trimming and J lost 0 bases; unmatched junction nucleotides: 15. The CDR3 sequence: CASSFTGGRASGSSYNEQFF. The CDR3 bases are TGTGCCAGCAGTTTCACAGGGGGCAGGGCTAGCGGAAGCTCCTACAATGAGCAGTTCTTC.

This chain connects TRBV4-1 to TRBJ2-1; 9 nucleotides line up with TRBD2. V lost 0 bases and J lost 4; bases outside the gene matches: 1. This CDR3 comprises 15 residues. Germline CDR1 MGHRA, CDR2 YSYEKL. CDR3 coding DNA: TGCGCCAGCAGCCAAGATCTAGCGGGATACAATGAGCAGTTCTTC. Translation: CASSQDLAGYNEQFF.

CDR3 protein: CASSWVAGEGYEQYF. CDR3 bases: TGCGCCAGCAGCTGGGTGGCGGGAGAGGGGTACGAGCAGTACTTC. V gene TRBV5-1 combines with J gene TRBJ2-7; 7 nucleotides match TRBD2. Unmatched junction bases numbered 10, after V lost 3 bases and J lost 4 bases. The germline V gene encodes CDR1 SGHRS and CDR2 YFSETQ. The CDR3 loop spans 15 amino acids.

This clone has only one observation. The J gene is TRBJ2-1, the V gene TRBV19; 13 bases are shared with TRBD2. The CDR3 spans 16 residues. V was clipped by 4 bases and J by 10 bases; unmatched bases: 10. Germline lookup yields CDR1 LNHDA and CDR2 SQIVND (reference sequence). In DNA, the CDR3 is TGTGCCAGTAGTACCCGGACTAGCGGGGGCCCTGGAGAGCAGTTCTTC. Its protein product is CASSTRTSGGPGEQFF. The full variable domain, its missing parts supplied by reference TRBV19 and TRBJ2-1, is DGGITQSPKYLFRKEGQNVTLSCEQNLNHDAMYWYRQDPGQGLRLIYYSQIVNDFQKGDIAEGYSVSREKKESFPLTVTSAQKNPTAFYLCASSTRTSGGPGEQFFGPGTRLTVL.

The CDR3 DNA reads as TGTGCCAGCAGTTATCGACAGGGTGGGCAGCGGAACACCATATATTTT. The encoded protein is CASSYRQGGQRNTIYF. V is TRBV5-5 and J is TRBJ1-3; 7 nucleotides match TRBD1. CDR3 length equals 16 residues. Trimming cost V 5 bases and J 7 bases; bases outside gene matches: 15. The germline gives CDR1 SGHKS, CDR2 YYEKEE (reference sequence). Supplemented by reference TRBV5-5 and TRBJ1-3, the full variable domain reads DAGVTQSPTHLIKTRGQQVTLRCSPISGHKSVSWYQQVLGQGPQFIFQYYEKEERGRGNFPDRFSARQFPNYSSELNVNALLLGDSALYLCASSYRQGGQRNTIYFGEGSWLTVV.

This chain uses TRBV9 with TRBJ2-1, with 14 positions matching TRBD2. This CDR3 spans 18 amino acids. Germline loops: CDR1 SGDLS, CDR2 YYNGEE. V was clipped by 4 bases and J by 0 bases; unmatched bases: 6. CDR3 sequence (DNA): TGTGCCAGCAGCAAGTGGACTAGCGGGAGGTACTCCTACAATGAGCAGTTCTTC. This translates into CASSKWTSGRYSYNEQFF. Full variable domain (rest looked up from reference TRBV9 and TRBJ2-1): DSGVTQTPKHLITATGQRVTLRCSPRSGDLSVYWYQQSLDQGLQFLIQYYNGEERAKGNILERFSAQQFPDLHSELNLSSLELGDSALYFCASSKWTSGRYSYNEQFFGPGTRLTVL.

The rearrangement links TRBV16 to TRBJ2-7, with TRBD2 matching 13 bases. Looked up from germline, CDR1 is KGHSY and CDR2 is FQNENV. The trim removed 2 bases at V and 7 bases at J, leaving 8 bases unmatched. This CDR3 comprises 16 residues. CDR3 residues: CASSQTLAGGPDEQYF. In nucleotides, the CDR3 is TGTGCCAGCAGCCAAACACTAGCGGGAGGGCCGGATGAGCAGTACTTC.

CDR3 region: CAISEDRQSSNYGYTF. DNA of the CDR3: TGTGCCATCAGTGAAGACCGACAGTCTTCTAACTATGGCTACACCTTC. The chain carries TRBV10-3 and TRBJ1-2, with TRBD1 as a possible D gene (5 bases). V was cut by 3 bases and J by 0 bases, with 14 bases left in between. Per the germline V gene, CDR1 is ENHRY and CDR2 is SYGVKD. This CDR3 comprises 16 residues.

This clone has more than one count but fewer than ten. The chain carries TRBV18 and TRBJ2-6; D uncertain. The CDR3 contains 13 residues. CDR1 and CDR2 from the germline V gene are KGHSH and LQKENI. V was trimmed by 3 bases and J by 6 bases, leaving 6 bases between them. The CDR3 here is CASSPQEANVLTF. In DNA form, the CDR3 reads TGTGCCAGCTCACCTCAGGAGGCCAACGTCCTGACTTTC.

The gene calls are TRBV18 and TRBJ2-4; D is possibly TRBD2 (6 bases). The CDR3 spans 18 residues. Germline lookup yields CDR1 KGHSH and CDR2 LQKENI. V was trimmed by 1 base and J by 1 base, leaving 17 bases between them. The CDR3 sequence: CASSPRLEGKTAKNIQYF. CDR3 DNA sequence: TGTGCCAGCTCACCACGGTTGGAGGGTAAGACGGCCAAAAACATTCAGTACTTC. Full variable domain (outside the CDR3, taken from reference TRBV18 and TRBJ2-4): NAGVMQNPRHLVRRRGQEARLRCSPMKGHSHVYWYRQLPEEGLKFMVYLQKENIIDESGMPKERFSAEFPKEGPSILRIQQVVRGDSAAYFCASSPRLEGKTAKNIQYFGAGTRLSVL.

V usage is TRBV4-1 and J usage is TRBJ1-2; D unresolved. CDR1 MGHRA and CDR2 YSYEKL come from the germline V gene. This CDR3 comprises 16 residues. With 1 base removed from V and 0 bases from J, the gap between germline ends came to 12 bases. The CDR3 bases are TGCGCCAGCAGCCAAGCACTCATGTCCGCTAACTATGGCTACACCTTC. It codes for CASSQALMSANYGYTF.

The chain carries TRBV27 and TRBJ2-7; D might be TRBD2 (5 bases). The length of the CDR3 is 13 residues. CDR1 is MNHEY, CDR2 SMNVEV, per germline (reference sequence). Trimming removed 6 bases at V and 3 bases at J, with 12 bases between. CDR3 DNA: TGTGCCAGCAGCAAGGGAGTTTTCTACGAGCAGTACTTC. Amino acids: CASSKGVFYEQYF.

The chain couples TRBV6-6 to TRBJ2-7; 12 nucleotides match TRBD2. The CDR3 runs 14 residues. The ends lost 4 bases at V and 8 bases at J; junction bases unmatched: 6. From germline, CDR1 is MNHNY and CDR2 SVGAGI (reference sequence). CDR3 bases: TGTGCCAGCAGTTGGCAGACTAGCGGGAGCCAGCAGTACTTC. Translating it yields CASSWQTSGSQQYF.

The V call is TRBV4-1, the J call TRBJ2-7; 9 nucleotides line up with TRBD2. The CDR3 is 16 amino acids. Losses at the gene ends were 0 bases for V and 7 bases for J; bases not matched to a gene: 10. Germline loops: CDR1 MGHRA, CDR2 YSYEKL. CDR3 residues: CASSQEPVAGVGEQYF. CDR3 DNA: TGCGCCAGCAGCCAAGAGCCGGTAGCGGGAGTGGGTGAGCAGTACTTC.

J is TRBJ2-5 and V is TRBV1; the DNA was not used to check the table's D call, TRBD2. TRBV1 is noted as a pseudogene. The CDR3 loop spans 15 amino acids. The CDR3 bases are TGCACCAGCAGTCCACGGCATAAAGCGGGAGAGACCCAGTACTTC. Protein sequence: CTSSPRHKAGETQYF.

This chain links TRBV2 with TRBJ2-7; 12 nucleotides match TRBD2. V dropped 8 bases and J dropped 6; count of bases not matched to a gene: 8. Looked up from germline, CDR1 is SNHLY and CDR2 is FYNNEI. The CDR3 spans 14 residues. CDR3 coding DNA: TGTGCCAGCGGGTCTAGCGGGAGGGCAGGCGAGCAGTACTTC. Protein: CASGSSGRAGEQYF.

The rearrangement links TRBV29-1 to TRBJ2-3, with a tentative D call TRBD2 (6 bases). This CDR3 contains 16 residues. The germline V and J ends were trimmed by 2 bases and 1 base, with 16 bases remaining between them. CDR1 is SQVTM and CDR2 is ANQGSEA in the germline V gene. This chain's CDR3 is CSVESTLGTGTDTQYF. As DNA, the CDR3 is TGCAGCGTTGAATCTACCTTAGGGACTGGCACAGATACGCAGTATTTT.

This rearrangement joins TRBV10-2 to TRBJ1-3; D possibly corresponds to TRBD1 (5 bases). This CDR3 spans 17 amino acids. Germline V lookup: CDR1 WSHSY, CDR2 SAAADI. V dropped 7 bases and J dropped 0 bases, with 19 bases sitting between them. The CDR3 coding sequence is TGCGCCAGCATGCTGCCGGCGGGGCAGAGCTCTGGAAACACCATATATTTT. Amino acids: CASMLPAGQSSGNTIYF.

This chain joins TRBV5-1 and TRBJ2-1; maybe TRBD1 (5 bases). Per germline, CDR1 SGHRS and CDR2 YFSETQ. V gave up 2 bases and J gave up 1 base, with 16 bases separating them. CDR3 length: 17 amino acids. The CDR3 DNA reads TGCGCCAGCAGCTTTAGTACTCCAGGGTTATCCTACAATGAGCAGTTCTTC. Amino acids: CASSFSTPGLSYNEQFF.

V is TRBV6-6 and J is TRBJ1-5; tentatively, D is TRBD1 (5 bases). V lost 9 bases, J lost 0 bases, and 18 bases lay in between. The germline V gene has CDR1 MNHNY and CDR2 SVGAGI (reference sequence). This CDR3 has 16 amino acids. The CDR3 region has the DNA TGTGCCAGTTCGCCCCCGGGGACTTATAGCAATCAGCCCCAGCATTTT. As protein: CASSPPGTYSNQPQHF.

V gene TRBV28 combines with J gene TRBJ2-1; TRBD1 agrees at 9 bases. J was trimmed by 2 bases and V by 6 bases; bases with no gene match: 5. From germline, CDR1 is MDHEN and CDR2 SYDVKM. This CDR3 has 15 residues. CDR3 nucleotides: TGTGCCAGCAGCCAACAGGGGGCCCCCTACAATGAGCAGTTCTTC. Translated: CASSQQGAPYNEQFF.